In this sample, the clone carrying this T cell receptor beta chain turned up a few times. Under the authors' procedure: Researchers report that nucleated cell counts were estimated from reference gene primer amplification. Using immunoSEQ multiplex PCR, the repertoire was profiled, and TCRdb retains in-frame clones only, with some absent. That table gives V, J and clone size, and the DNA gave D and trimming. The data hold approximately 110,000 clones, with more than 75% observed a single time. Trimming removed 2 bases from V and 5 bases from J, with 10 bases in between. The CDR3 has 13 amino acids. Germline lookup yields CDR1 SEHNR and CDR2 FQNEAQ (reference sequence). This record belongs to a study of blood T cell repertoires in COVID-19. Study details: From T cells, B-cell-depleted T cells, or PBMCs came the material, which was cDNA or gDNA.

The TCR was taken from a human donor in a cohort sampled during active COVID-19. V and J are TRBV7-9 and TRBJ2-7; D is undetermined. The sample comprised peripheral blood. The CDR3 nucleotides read TGTGCCAGCAGCTTACCCCAGGTGGACGAGCAGTACTTC. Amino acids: CASSLPQVDEQYF.